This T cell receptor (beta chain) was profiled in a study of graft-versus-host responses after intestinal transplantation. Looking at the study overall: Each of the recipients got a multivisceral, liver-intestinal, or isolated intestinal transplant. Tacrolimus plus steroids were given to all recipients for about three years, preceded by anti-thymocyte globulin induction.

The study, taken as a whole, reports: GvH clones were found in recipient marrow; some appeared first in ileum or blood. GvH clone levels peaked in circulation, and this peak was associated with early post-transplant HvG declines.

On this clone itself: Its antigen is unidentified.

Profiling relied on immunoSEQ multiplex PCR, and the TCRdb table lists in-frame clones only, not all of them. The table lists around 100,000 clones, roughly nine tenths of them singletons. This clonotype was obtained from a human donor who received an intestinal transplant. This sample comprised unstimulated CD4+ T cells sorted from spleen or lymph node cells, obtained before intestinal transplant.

The CDR3 DNA reads as TGTGCCAGCAGCTTGTTGTGGGATACGCAGTATTTT. Translated, it gives CASSLLWDTQYF. The chain joins TRBV5-4 to TRBJ2-3, with no clear D. Per the germline V gene, CDR1 is SGHNT and CDR2 is YYREEE (reference sequence). The CDR3 has 12 residues. V was clipped by 1 base and J by 6 bases, with 6 bases between them.